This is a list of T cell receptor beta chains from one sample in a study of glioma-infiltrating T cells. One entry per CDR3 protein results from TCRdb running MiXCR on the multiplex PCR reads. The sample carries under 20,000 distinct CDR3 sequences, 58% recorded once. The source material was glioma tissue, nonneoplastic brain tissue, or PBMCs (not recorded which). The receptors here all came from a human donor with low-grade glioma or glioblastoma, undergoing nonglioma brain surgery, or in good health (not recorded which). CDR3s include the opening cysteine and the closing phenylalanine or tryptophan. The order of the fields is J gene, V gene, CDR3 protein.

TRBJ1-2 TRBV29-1 CSVESSRANYGYTF
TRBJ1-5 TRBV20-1 CSANAGTVENQPQHF
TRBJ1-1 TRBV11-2 CASSPDRDTEAFF
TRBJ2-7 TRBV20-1 CSASITGYEQYF
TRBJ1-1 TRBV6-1 CASRPGQMNTEAFF
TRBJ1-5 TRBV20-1 CSAGQRAGSYQPQHF
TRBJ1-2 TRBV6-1 CALSILRNYGYTF
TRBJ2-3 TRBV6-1 CASSTKGLGGTDTQYF
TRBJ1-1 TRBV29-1 CSVRGEGVGTEAFF
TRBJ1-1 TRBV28 CASSLGQSNTEAFF
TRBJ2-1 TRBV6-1 CASRRPGRNNEQFF
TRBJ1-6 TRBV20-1 CSASPSPNSPLHF
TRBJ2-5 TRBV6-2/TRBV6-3 CASKTGSQETQYF
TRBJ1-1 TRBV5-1 CASSLDRGTEAFF
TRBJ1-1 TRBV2 CASNGQANTEAFF
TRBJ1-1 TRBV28 CASRPQGFDTEAFF
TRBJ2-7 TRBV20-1 CSATTGTGINEQYF
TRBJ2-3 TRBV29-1 CSVVDHTDTQYF
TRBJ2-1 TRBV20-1 CSARPTSEYNEQFF
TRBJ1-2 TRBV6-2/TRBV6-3 CASSPDGPHGYTF
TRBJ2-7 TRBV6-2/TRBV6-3 CASSPRQDYEQYF
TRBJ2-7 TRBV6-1 CASGVFGQYF
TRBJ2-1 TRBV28 CASSFPTASADEQFF
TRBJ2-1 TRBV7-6 CASSSSGDEQFF
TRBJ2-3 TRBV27 CASQSGTGGGTDTQYF
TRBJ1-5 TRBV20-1 CSARNRYGGLQPQHF
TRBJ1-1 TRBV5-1 CASSYLAGATEAFF
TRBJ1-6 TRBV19 CASSTLPDSPLHF
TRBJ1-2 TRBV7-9 CASSLYSNYGYTF
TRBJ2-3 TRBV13 CASSGPGLAGTDTQYF
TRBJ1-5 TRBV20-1 CSVQWSNQPQHF
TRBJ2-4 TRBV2 CASSKNPGQGEDIQYF
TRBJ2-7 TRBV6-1 CASNPGHLAYEQYF
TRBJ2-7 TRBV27 CASSPQGYEQYF
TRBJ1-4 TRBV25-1 CASSLGNEKLFF
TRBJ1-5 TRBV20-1 CSARDRFPGQPQHF
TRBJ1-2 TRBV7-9 CASSWTGANYGYTF
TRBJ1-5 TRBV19 CASSMMGGGQPQHF
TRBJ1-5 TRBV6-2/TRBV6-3 CASSRDSYSNQPQHF
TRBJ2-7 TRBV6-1 CASSPGSSYEQYF
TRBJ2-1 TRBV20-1 CSASTADTYNEQFF
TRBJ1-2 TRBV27 CASSLNQGSNYGYTF
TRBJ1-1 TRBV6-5 CANSYTMNTEAFF
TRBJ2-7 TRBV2 CASTDSSYEQYF
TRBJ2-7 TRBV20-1 CSAREDWTGTYKQYF
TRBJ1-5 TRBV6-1 CASSPGPHNQPQHF
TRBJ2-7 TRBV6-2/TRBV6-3 CASSYSSATIVWRQYF
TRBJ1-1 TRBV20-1 CSARDAMPGGNTEAFF
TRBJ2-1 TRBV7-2 CASSLDDMAYNEQFF
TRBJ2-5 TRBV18 CASSPPGVGRQETQYF
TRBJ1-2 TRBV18 CASSPPVGLGYTF
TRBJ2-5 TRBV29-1 CSAPGGETQYF
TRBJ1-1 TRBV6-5 CASSYSREGVTEAFF
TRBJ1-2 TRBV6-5 CSSSSSGRGYHGYTF
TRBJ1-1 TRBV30 CAWITGEGNTEAFF
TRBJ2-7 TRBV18 CASSPAKPEQYF
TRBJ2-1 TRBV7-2 CASSYIRGNEQFF